The present T cell receptor beta chain was sequenced within a study of blood T cell repertoires in COVID-19. Study-wide context: Whether acute or convalescent, the COVID-19 samples came from the United States, Italy and Spain. In each case, the material was cDNA or gDNA derived from T cells, B-cell-depleted T cells, or PBMCs.

Germline values: CDR1 LGHDT, CDR2 YNNKEL (reference sequence). The CDR3 contains 15 residues. Trimming removed 4 bases from V and 0 bases from J, with 10 bases in between. Original data processing: Reference gene primer amplification gave nucleated cell count estimates. Sequenced by immunoSEQ multiplex PCR; TCRdb stores in-frame clones only, minus some. The D gene and trimming were derived from the DNA, and the V and J assignments and clone size from that table. The data show approximately 45,000 clones, approximately 85% seen once. The sequencing input was peripheral blood. The chain employs TRBV3-1 (or the pseudogene TRBV3-2) and TRBJ1-3, with a tentative D call TRBD1 (5 bases). The source is a human donor in a cohort sampled during active COVID-19. This CDR3 is CASSLDRYSGNTIYF. The DNA for the CDR3 is TGTGCCAGCAGCCTAGACAGATACTCTGGAAACACCATATATTTT.